These 14 T cell receptor beta chains came from one sample sequenced in a study of cytomegalovirus exposure and HLA in healthy donors. Produced via immunoSEQ multiplex PCR; TCRdb's table is partial and in-frame only. The profile shows about 150,000 clones, about 82% of them singletons. The sample consisted of PBMCs. These receptors all stem from a human donor in good health.

Here the CDR3 DNA reads TGTGCCAGCTCACCATTGCAGGGGAGTGAGTACACTGAAGCTTTCTTT. It codes for CASSPLQGSEYTEAFF. The chain carries TRBV18 and TRBJ1-1; D perhaps matches TRBD1 (6 bases). The CDR3 contains 16 residues. The V gene's germline CDR1 is KGHSH and CDR2 LQKENI. Trimming shortened V by 2 bases and J by 3 bases, and 16 bases separated the two germline ends.

This sequence joins TRBV5-4 and TRBJ1-1; D is unclear. Between the trimmed V and J ends, which lost 1 base and 2 bases, there was a span of 12 bases. CDR3 length equals 15 residues. Germline V gene data show CDR1 as SGHNT and CDR2 as YYREEE (reference sequence). The DNA for the CDR3 is TGTGCCAGCAGCTTGCTCGGTGAATATAACACTGAAGCTTTCTTT. Translation gives CASSLLGEYNTEAFF. Looking up the rest from reference TRBV5-4 and TRBJ1-1 gives the full variable domain: ETGVTQSPTHLIKTRGQQVTLRCSSQSGHNTVSWYQQALGQGPQFIFQYYREEENGRGNFPPRFSGLQFPNYSSELNVNALELDDSALYLCASSLLGEYNTEAFFGQGTRLTVV.

The J gene is TRBJ2-5, the V gene TRBV18; TRBD1 might be the D (5 bases). CDR1 and CDR2 from the germline V gene are KGHSH and LQKENI. The CDR3 has 16 residues. Trimming removed 4 bases at V and 0 bases at J, with 15 bases between. CDR3 sequence reads: CASSQPGQGDQETQYF. CDR3 DNA sequence: TGTGCCAGCTCACAACCAGGGCAGGGTGACCAAGAGACCCAGTACTTC.

The gene calls are TRBV28 and TRBJ2-7, with D unresolved. Germline V gives CDR1 MDHEN, CDR2 SYDVKM. The V end was cut by 7 bases, the J end by 6 bases, with 16 bases between. The CDR3 spans 13 residues. The CDR3 DNA is TGTGCCAGCAACCTAGGTAGTTTGAGCGAGCAGTACTTC. It is translated as CASNLGSLSEQYF.

The chain links TRBV14 to TRBJ2-1; TRBD2 matches 8 bases. V shed 0 bases and J 3 bases; nucleotides not matched to a gene: 4. The germline V gene has CDR1 SGHDN and CDR2 FVKESK. The CDR3 has 16 amino acids. This CDR3 reads CASSQDTGGFYNEQFF. The CDR3 nucleotides read TGTGCCAGCAGCCAAGATACGGGAGGGTTCTACAATGAGCAGTTCTTC. The full variable domain, its missing parts supplied by reference TRBV14 and TRBJ2-1, is EAGVTQFPSHSVIEKGQTVTLRCDPISGHDNLYWYRRVMGKEIKFLLHFVKESKQDESGMPNNRFLAERTGGTYSTLKVQPAELEDSGVYFCASSQDTGGFYNEQFFGPGTRLTVL.

This chain joins TRBV6-5 and TRBJ2-5; D perhaps matches TRBD1 (5 bases). The germline V gene encodes CDR1 MNHEY and CDR2 SVGAGI. Trimming took off 3 bases at V and 7 bases at J, with 12 bases between the two ends. The CDR3 is 13 residues long. CDR3 protein: CASSYPGAGTQYF. In DNA, the CDR3 is TGTGCCAGCAGTTATCCTGGGGCTGGGACCCAGTACTTC.

The chain carries TRBV19 and TRBJ1-2, with D perhaps matching TRBD1 (6 bases). In germline, CDR1 is LNHDA, CDR2 SQIVND (reference sequence). The CDR3 loop spans 14 amino acids. V gave up 5 bases and J gave up 1 base, with 11 bases separating them. CDR3 nucleotide sequence: TGTGCCAGTAGTGTCAAACAGGGTAACTATGGCTACACCTTC. Protein sequence: CASSVKQGNYGYTF. The whole variable domain, remainder taken from reference TRBV19 and TRBJ1-2, is DGGITQSPKYLFRKEGQNVTLSCEQNLNHDAMYWYRQDPGQGLRLIYYSQIVNDFQKGDIAEGYSVSREKKESFPLTVTSAQKNPTAFYLCASSVKQGNYGYTFGSGTRLTVV.

V is TRBV9 and J is TRBJ2-1; TRBD2 matches 9 bases. Losses at the gene ends were 5 bases for V and 1 base for J; bases not matched to a gene: 4. Germline assignment: CDR1 SGDLS and CDR2 YYNGEE. The length of the CDR3 is 15 residues. CDR3 amino acids: CASSLSGGSYNEQFF. Written as DNA, the CDR3 is TGTGCCAGCAGTCTTAGCGGGGGTTCCTACAATGAGCAGTTCTTC.

The chain has TRBV5-1 and TRBJ2-7; TRBD2 aligns across 11 bases. CDR1 and CDR2 (germline): SGHRS, YFSETQ. After removal of 5 bases from V and 5 bases from J, the junction contained 9 bases not matched to a gene. This CDR3 comprises 15 residues. In DNA form, the CDR3 reads TGCGCCAGCAGGAAGGGTAGCGGGAGGGCCCACGAGCAGTACTTC. Encoded protein: CASRKGSGRAHEQYF. Complete variable domain (other parts from reference TRBV5-1 and TRBJ2-7): KAGVTQTPRYLIKTRGQQVTLSCSPISGHRSVSWYQQTPGQGLQFLFEYFSETQRNKGNFPGRFSGRQFSNSRSEMNVSTLELGDSALYLCASRKGSGRAHEQYFGPGTRLTVT.

This clone was found once. The CDR3 here is CASSLRTGNTGELFF. The CDR3 region has the DNA TGTGCCAGCAGCTTAAGGACAGGAAACACCGGGGAGCTGTTTTTT. The genes are TRBV7-2 and TRBJ2-2, with 7 bases identical to TRBD1. The V gene's germline CDR1 is SGHTA and CDR2 FQGNSA. This CDR3 is 15 amino acids long. V lost 2 bases to trimming and J lost 2 bases; unmatched junction nucleotides: 2.

A single count supports this clone. The chain employs TRBV5-1 and TRBJ2-5; D perhaps matches TRBD2 (5 bases). Trimming left V 0 bases short and J 7 bases short, with 16 bases between. The CDR3 is 15 residues long. Germline V lookup: CDR1 SGHRS, CDR2 YFSETQ. The CDR3 region has the DNA TGCGCCAGCAGCTTGGTCGGGTCCTCTGAGGGGACCCAGTACTTC. Its translation is CASSLVGSSEGTQYF.

The rearrangement uses TRBV27 and TRBJ2-7, with 9 bases fitting TRBD1. The trim removed 2 bases at V and 7 bases at J, leaving 6 bases unmatched. Germline V gives CDR1 MNHEY, CDR2 SMNVEV (reference sequence). CDR3 size: 14 residues. The CDR3 sequence: CASSLGDRAEEQYF. CDR3 coding DNA: TGTGCCAGCAGTTTAGGGGACAGGGCAGAAGAGCAGTACTTC.

The chain employs TRBV27 and TRBJ2-1, with D possibly TRBD2 on 5 matching bases. This CDR3 contains 13 residues. The germline V gene has CDR1 MNHEY and CDR2 SMNVEV (reference sequence). Trimming took 6 bases from V and 0 from J, leaving 6 bases between them. The CDR3 loop is CASRGSSYNEQFF. As DNA, the CDR3 is TGTGCCAGCAGGGGGAGCTCCTACAATGAGCAGTTCTTC.

The gene calls are TRBV15 and TRBJ2-1; 13 bases map to TRBD2. In germline, CDR1 is LNHNV, CDR2 YYDKDF (reference sequence). V gave up 5 bases and J gave up 4 bases; unmatched junction bases: 8. The CDR3 is made up of 17 amino acids. CDR3 nucleotides: TGTGCCACCAGCTTGACTAGCGGGAGGAGCCTTTACAATGAGCAGTTCTTC. Translated, it gives CATSLTSGRSLYNEQFF.